Presented here are 30 T cell receptor beta chains from one specimen sequenced in a study of blood T cell repertoires in COVID-19. TCRdb's copy holds only in-frame clones and misses some; the assay was immunoSEQ multiplex PCR. The profile covers 400,000 to 500,000 clones, with roughly 85% appearing a single time and about 1.5% taken by the ten largest. The sequenced material came from peripheral blood. Receptors originate from a woman in her twenties or thirties with active or convalescent COVID-19.

DNA of the CDR3: TGCGCCAGCAGTCTTCGGACTTATGGCTACACCTTC. Translating gives CASSLRTYGYTF. The chain recombines TRBV10-2 with TRBJ1-2; D is undetermined. The CDR3 is made up of 12 amino acids. The V gene lost 5 bases and the J gene lost 5 bases, with 9 bases spanning the gap. Looked up from germline, CDR1 is WSHSY and CDR2 is SAAADI.

The chain is built from TRBV27 and TRBJ1-5; TRBD1 agrees at 7 bases. CDR1 and CDR2 (germline): MNHEY, SMNVEV (reference sequence). The trim removed 4 bases at V and 1 base at J, leaving 1 base unmatched. The CDR3 contains 14 residues. For the CDR3, the DNA is TGTGCCAGCAGTTGGACAGGAAGCAATCAGCCCCAGCATTTT. It is translated as CASSWTGSNQPQHF.

The CDR3 coding sequence is TGCAGCCTCTCGGGGACAGGGAAATTTTCGGACACTGAAGCTTTCTTT. Residues: CSLSGTGKFSDTEAFF. The V gene is TRBV29-1, the J gene TRBJ1-1; the match to TRBD1 covers 9 bases. The germline V gene encodes CDR1 SQVTM and CDR2 ANQGSEA. This CDR3 is 16 amino acids long. The junction had 16 bases not matched to a gene; V was cut back by 8 bases and J by 3 bases.

This clone was seen only a few times. The chain uses TRBV7-8 and TRBJ1-2, with 7 bases that match TRBD1. V shed 5 bases and J 7 bases; nucleotides not matched to a gene: 19. This CDR3 spans 17 amino acids. The germline CDR1 and CDR2 sequences are SGHVS and FQNEAQ. CDR3 protein: CASSPRGQMNIYAGYTF. DNA of the CDR3: TGTGCCAGCAGCCCCCGGGGACAGATGAATATCTATGCTGGCTACACCTTC.

To note about this clone: Other DNA sequences in this sample translate to the same CDR3. The rearrangement joins TRBV20-1 to TRBJ2-3; tentative D call: TRBD2 (5 bases). The CDR3 extends over 11 amino acids. Germline values: CDR1 DFQATT, CDR2 SNEGSKA (reference sequence). The germline V and J ends were trimmed by 3 bases and 5 bases, with 6 bases remaining between them. The CDR3 is CSASGGDTQYF. The CDR3 bases are TGCAGTGCTAGCGGAGGAGATACGCAGTATTTT.

The chain is built from TRBV6-5 and TRBJ1-1; D unclear. The germline V gene has CDR1 MNHEY and CDR2 SVGAGI. This CDR3 contains 15 residues. V was cut by 0 bases and J by 6 bases, with 14 bases left in between. The DNA of the CDR3 is TGTGCCAGCAGTTACTCAGGCTTCGGGAGTCCTGAAGCTTTCTTT. It specifies CASSYSGFGSPEAFF.

The V gene is TRBV9, the J gene TRBJ2-3; D ambiguous. Per germline, CDR1 SGDLS and CDR2 YYNGEE. The CDR3 totals 12 residues. V lost 4 bases to trimming and J lost 4 bases, with 7 bases between them. CDR3 loop: CASSPTADTQYF. The CDR3 DNA follows: TGTGCCAGCAGCCCCACGGCAGATACGCAGTATTTT.

V is TRBV29-1 and J is TRBJ1-2, with 12 positions matching TRBD1. With 7 bases clipped from V and 5 bases from J, the junction kept 8 bases outside the gene matches. Germline lookup yields CDR1 SQVTM and CDR2 ANQGSEA. The CDR3 contains 14 residues. The CDR3 nucleotides are TGCAGCGCCACCGGGACAGGGGGCGATTATGGCTACACCTTC. Translated: CSATGTGGDYGYTF.

The CDR3 reads CASSTMLWDSNTEAFF. The DNA for the CDR3 is TGTGCCAGCTCAACGATGTTGTGGGACTCGAACACTGAAGCTTTCTTT. This chain joins TRBV18 and TRBJ1-1, with D maybe TRBD1 (5 bases). V was trimmed by 5 bases and J by 1 base, leaving 17 bases between them. The length of the CDR3 is 16 residues. Germline CDR1 and CDR2: KGHSH and LQKENI.

The chain has TRBV4-1 and TRBJ2-3; TRBD2 matches 11 bases. CDR1 is MGHRA, CDR2 YSYEKL, per germline. The trim removed 2 bases at V and 5 bases at J, leaving 6 bases unmatched. The CDR3 is made up of 16 amino acids. The CDR3 bases are TGCGCCAGCAGCCAATCTAGCGGGGGGAGGTTAGATACGCAGTATTTT. Amino acid sequence: CASSQSSGGRLDTQYF.

The rearrangement joins TRBV12-3 or TRBV12-4 to TRBJ2-1, with a weak D call TRBD1 (7 bases). The CDR3 runs 13 residues. V lost 8 bases and J 7 bases, leaving 15 bases between the germline ends. The CDR3 protein is CASRQGGYNEQFF. CDR3 nucleotide sequence: TGTGCCAGCCGACAGGGAGGATATAATGAGCAGTTCTTC.

The gene calls are TRBV27 and TRBJ2-1, with 7 bases that match TRBD1. Germline loops: CDR1 MNHEY, CDR2 SMNVEV (reference sequence). The CDR3 is 15 amino acids. V dropped 4 bases and J dropped 4; count of bases not matched to a gene: 7. CDR3 in DNA: TGTGCCAGCAGTTCCGGGACAGAAGCATACAATGAGCAGTTCTTC. Protein product: CASSSGTEAYNEQFF.

The rearrangement joins TRBV12-5 to TRBJ2-1; perhaps TRBD2 as D (5 bases). V was shortened by 1 base and J by 6 bases, with 10 bases between the two germline ends. The germline V gene has CDR1 LGHNT and CDR2 FRNRAP. The CDR3 is 14 amino acids. The CDR3 loop is CASGLGTAGNEQFF. Here the CDR3 DNA reads TGTGCTAGTGGTTTGGGTACTGCGGGCAATGAGCAGTTCTTC.

This sequence joins TRBV27 and TRBJ1-3; tentatively, D is TRBD1 (6 bases). The V end lost 6 bases, the J end lost 2 bases, and 17 bases lay between the germline ends. CDR1 is MNHEY and CDR2 is SMNVEV in the germline V gene (reference sequence). The CDR3 is made up of 16 amino acids. The CDR3 is CASSAGGAGPGNTIYF. CDR3 bases: TGTGCCAGCAGCGCGGGGGGGGCAGGTCCTGGAAACACCATATATTTT.

The V gene is TRBV19, the J gene TRBJ2-7; TRBD2 might be the D (5 bases). V gave up 2 bases and J gave up 1 base, with 9 bases separating them. Germline V gene sequence: CDR1 LNHDA, CDR2 SQIVND (reference sequence). The CDR3 length is 14 residues. The CDR3 DNA reads as TGTGCCAGTAGTATAAGCGGATCGTCCTACGAGCAGTACTTC. Translation gives CASSISGSSYEQYF.

The V gene is TRBV3-1 (or the pseudogene TRBV3-2), the J gene TRBJ1-2, with 10 bases identical to TRBD1. Germline values: CDR1 LGHDT, CDR2 YNNKEL (reference sequence). The CDR3 is made up of 16 amino acids. J was trimmed by 5 bases and V by 2 bases; bases with no gene match: 8. The CDR3, as DNA: TGTGCCAGCAGCCAATCCTCACTGGGACAGGGGTATGGCTACACCTTC. Protein: CASSQSSLGQGYGYTF.

This sequence joins TRBV6-5 and TRBJ2-7, with D possibly TRBD2 on 6 matching bases. V lost 4 bases and J lost 4, with 17 bases in between. Germline V lookup: CDR1 MNHEY, CDR2 SVGAGI. The length of the CDR3 is 15 residues. The CDR3: CASSSRRGRGYEQYF. Here the CDR3 DNA reads TGTGCCAGCAGTTCCCGGCGGGGAAGGGGATACGAGCAGTACTTC.

This clone was seen only a few times. This chain joins TRBV29-1 and TRBJ2-7; a possible D gene is TRBD1 (6 bases). This CDR3 is 12 amino acids long. Germline lookup yields CDR1 SQVTM and CDR2 ANQGSEA. Trimming stripped 5 bases from V and 5 bases from J, with 13 bases between. The DNA for the CDR3 is TGCAGCGTTCCACCCCAGGGGCACGAGCAGTACTTC. As protein: CSVPPQGHEQYF.

The chain employs TRBV10-3 and TRBJ1-2; no reliable D call. The CDR3 extends over 12 amino acids. The V and J ends lost 6 bases and 4 bases respectively, with 9 bases between them. CDR1 and CDR2 (germline): ENHRY, SYGVKD. The CDR3 here is CAIRAAVYGYTF. CDR3 DNA sequence: TGTGCCATCAGGGCAGCGGTCTATGGCTACACCTTC.

This clone was seen only a few times. This chain joins TRBV11-2 and TRBJ1-6; 8 bases agree with TRBD1. The germline CDR1 and CDR2 sequences are SGHAT and FQNNGV. With 1 base clipped from V and 4 bases from J, the junction kept 0 bases outside the gene matches. There are 15 residues in the CDR3. As DNA, the CDR3 is TGTGCCAGCAGCTTAGGACAGGGGTATAATTCACCCCTCCACTTT. It yields the protein CASSLGQGYNSPLHF.

V is TRBV10-3 and J is TRBJ2-7; 12 bases match TRBD2. CDR3 length equals 15 residues. The V gene end was trimmed by 6 bases and the J gene end by 5 bases; junction bases not matched to a gene: 8. Germline CDR1 is ENHRY and CDR2 is SYGVKD. For the CDR3, the DNA is TGTGCCATCAGAGAGACTAGCGGGAGTATAAACGAGCAGTACTTC. The encoded protein is CAIRETSGSINEQYF.

This chain uses TRBV6-5 with TRBJ2-2; a weak D match, TRBD2 (6 bases). The CDR3 length is 12 residues. The V gene lost 2 bases and the J gene lost 10 bases, with 8 bases spanning the gap. Germline assignment: CDR1 MNHEY and CDR2 SVGAGI. For the CDR3, the DNA is TGTGCCAGCAGTTACAGCGGGTCGGAGCTGTTTTTT. Its translation: CASSYSGSELFF.

This chain joins TRBV2 and TRBJ2-3, with TRBD1 matching 7 bases. V gave up 7 bases and J gave up 3 bases; unmatched junction bases: 4. CDR3 length: 13 residues. The germline V gene has CDR1 SNHLY and CDR2 FYNNEI. CDR3 sequence reads: CASIGQATDTQYF. In DNA, the CDR3 is TGTGCCAGCATAGGACAGGCAACAGATACGCAGTATTTT.

The rearrangement joins TRBV5-1 to TRBJ1-2, with D unresolved. The V and J ends lost 0 bases and 4 bases respectively, with 7 bases between them. Germline assignment: CDR1 SGHRS and CDR2 YFSETQ. The CDR3 spans 13 residues. CDR3 amino acids: CASSLATVYGYTF. The CDR3 region has the DNA TGCGCCAGCAGCTTGGCAACAGTCTATGGCTACACCTTC. The full variable domain, with the rest looked up from reference TRBV5-1 and TRBJ1-2, is KAGVTQTPRYLIKTRGQQVTLSCSPISGHRSVSWYQQTPGQGLQFLFEYFSETQRNKGNFPGRFSGRQFSNSRSEMNVSTLELGDSALYLCASSLATVYGYTFGSGTRLTVV.

The count of this clone is one. This sequence joins TRBV4-2 and TRBJ2-2, with 10 nucleotides matching TRBD2. Trimming cost V 4 bases and J 5 bases; bases outside gene matches: 4. The CDR3 extends over 15 amino acids. The germline gives CDR1 LGHNA, CDR2 YNFKEQ. CDR3 sequence: CASSPSGLATGELFF. DNA for the CDR3: TGTGCCAGCAGCCCGTCGGGACTAGCGACCGGGGAGCTGTTTTTT.

V and J are TRBV27 and TRBJ2-2; D unclear. Looked up from germline, CDR1 is MNHEY and CDR2 is SMNVEV (reference sequence). Trimming removed 2 bases at V and 4 bases at J, with 14 bases between. The CDR3 sequence is 16 residues long. CDR3 amino acids: CASSLHHRVSTGELFF. For the CDR3, the DNA is TGTGCCAGCAGTTTACACCACCGGGTGAGCACCGGGGAGCTGTTTTTT.

V usage is TRBV2 and J usage is TRBJ1-6; D uncertain. The CDR3 is 12 residues long. Trimming removed 6 bases from V and 5 bases from J, with 5 bases in between. Germline CDR1 is SNHLY and CDR2 is FYNNEI. The CDR3 DNA sequence: TGTGCCAGCAGGGCAAATAATTCACCCCTCCACTTT. Translating it yields CASRANNSPLHF.

V usage is TRBV3-1 (or the pseudogene TRBV3-2) and J usage is TRBJ1-4, with TRBD1 matching over 7 bases. Per germline, CDR1 LGHDT and CDR2 YNNKEL (reference sequence). J gave up 5 bases and V 4 bases, and 1 base lay outside the gene matches. The CDR3 runs to 13 residues. CDR3 in DNA: TGTGCCAGCAGCCCGGGACAGAATGAAAAACTGTTTTTT. It encodes CASSPGQNEKLFF.

As to this clone: Other DNA sequences within the sample encode an identical CDR3. The chain recombines TRBV27 with TRBJ1-5, with D possibly matching TRBD1 (5 bases). This CDR3 is built from 14 residues. The V gene's germline CDR1 is MNHEY and CDR2 SMNVEV (reference sequence). Trimming took 0 bases from V and 2 from J, leaving 5 bases between them. The CDR3 DNA reads as TGTGCCAGCAGTTTATCAGGGGGCAATCAGCCCCAGCATTTT. Protein product: CASSLSGGNQPQHF.

The chain has TRBV25-1 and TRBJ1-4, with 8 bases that match TRBD1. The CDR3 length is 16 residues. V trimming: 2 bases; J trimming: 2 bases; junction bases outside the gene matches: 4. Looked up from germline, CDR1 is MGHDK and CDR2 is SYGVNS. As DNA, the CDR3 is TGTGCCAGCAGTGAAAGGGCAGGGGGCACTAATGAAAAACTGTTTTTT. Translated, it gives CASSERAGGTNEKLFF.